The T cell receptor beta chain under discussion was sequenced for a study of cytomegalovirus exposure and HLA in healthy donors. These donors, healthy bone marrow donors, were studied. Between the trimmed V and J ends, which lost 5 bases and 6 bases, there was a span of 13 bases. The CDR3 has 12 residues. Per the germline V gene, CDR1 is GTSNPN and CDR2 is SVGIG (reference sequence). The PCR ran on 60 Vbeta and 13 Jbeta primers. Assay: immunoSEQ multiplex PCR; the TCRdb copy retains only in-frame clones and omits some. The profile shows approximately 210,000 clones, 75% to 85% of them singletons. Comments on this clone: Its antigen is not identified.

Study findings and constraints: In a later analysis, 17,000 or so TCR beta sequences were associated with HLA alleles at 0.05 false discovery rate. The authors considered a cluster of highly shared sequence variants likely to be a sequencing artifact. Researchers counted some 150 TCR beta chains as cytomegalovirus-associated.

The chain is built from TRBV30 and TRBJ2-5; possibly TRBD1 for D (6 bases). Sequencing input: PBMCs. The TCR originated in a girl aged 10-17 years in good health and CMV-seropositive. Here the CDR3 reads CAWHRVGKTQYF. CDR3 sequence (DNA): TGTGCCTGGCACAGGGTGGGAAAGACCCAGTACTTC.